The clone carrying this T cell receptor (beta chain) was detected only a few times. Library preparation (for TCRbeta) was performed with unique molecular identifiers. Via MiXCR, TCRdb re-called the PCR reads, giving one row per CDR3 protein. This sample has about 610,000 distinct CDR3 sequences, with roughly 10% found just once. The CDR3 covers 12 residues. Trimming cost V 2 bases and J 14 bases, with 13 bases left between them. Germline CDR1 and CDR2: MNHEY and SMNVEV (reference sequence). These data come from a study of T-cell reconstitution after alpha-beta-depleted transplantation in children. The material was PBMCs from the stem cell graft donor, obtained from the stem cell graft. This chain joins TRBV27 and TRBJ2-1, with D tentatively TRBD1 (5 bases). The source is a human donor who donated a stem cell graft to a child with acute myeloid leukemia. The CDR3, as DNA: TGTGCCAGCAGTTTAGTCCAGGGTAAAGAGTTCTTC. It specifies CASSLVQGKEFF.